The source of this TCR beta chain is a study of shared T cell receptors in the human thymus. Libraries were prepared by immunoSEQ multiplex PCR; TCRdb keeps only in-frame clonotypes and omits some of them. Of around 340,000 clones in the sample, 85% to 95% are singletons; the top ten hold approximately 0.02%. Trimming pared 10 bases from V and 3 bases from J, leaving 4 bases between. The CDR3 loop spans 10 amino acids. Germline lookup yields CDR1 MGHDK and CDR2 SYGVNS. The source of this sequence is a human donor. This chain links TRBV25-1 with TRBJ2-1, with D unclear. The source material was thymocytes. The CDR3 sequence is CATGYNEQFF. DNA for the CDR3: TGTGCCACCGGCTACAATGAGCAGTTCTTC.